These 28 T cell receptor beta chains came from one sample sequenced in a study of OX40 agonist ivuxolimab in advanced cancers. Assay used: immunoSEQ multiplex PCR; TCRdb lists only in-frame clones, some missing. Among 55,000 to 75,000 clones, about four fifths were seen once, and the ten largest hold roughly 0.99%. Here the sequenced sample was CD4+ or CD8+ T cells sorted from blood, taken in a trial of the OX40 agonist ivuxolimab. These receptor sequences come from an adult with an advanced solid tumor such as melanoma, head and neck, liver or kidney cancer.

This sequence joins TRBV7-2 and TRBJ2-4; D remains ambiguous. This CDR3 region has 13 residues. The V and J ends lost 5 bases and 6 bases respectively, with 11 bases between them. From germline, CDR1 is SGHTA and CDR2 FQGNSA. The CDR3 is CASSLVAGNIQYF. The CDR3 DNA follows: TGTGCCAGCAGCCTAGTGGCTGGAAACATTCAGTACTTC.

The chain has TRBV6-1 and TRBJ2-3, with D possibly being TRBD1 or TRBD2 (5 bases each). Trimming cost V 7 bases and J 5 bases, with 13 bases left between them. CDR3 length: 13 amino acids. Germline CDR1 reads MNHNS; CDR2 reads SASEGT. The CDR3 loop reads CASNGRAGDTQYF. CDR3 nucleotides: TGTGCCAGCAATGGCAGGGCGGGAGATACGCAGTATTTT.

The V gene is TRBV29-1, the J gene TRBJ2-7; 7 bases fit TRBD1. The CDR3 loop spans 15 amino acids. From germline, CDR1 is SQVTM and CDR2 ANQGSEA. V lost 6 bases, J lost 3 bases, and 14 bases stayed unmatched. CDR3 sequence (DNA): TGCAGCGTCCTCAAACTACGGGACAGAAACTACGAGCAGTACTTC. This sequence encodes CSVLKLRDRNYEQYF.

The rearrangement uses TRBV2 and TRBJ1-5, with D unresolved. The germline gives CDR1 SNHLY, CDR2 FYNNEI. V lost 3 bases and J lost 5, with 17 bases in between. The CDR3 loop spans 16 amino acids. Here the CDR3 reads CASSDGVGLRDQPQHF. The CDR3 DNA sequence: TGTGCCAGCAGTGACGGGGTAGGGCTGAGAGATCAGCCCCAGCATTTT.

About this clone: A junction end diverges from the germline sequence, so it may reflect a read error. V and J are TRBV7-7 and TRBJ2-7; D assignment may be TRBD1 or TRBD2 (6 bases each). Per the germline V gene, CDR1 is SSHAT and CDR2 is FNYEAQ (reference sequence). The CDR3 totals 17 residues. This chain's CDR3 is CASSLAGGGLGSYEQYF. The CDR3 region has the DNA TGTGCTAGCAGCTTAGCCGGAGGGGGGCTAGGGTCCTACGAGCAGTACTTC. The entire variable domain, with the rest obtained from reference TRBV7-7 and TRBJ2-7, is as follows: GAGVSQSPRYKVTKRGQDVTLRCDPISSHATLYWYQQALGQGPEFLTYFNYEAQPDKSGLPSDRFSAERPEGSISTLTIQRTEQRDSAMYRCASSLAGGGLGSYEQYFGPGTRLTVT.

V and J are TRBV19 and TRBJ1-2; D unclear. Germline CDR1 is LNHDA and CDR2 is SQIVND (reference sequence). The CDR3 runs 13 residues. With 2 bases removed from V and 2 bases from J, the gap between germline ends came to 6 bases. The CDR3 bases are TGTGCCAGTAGTATACAACAGAACTATGGCTACACCTTC. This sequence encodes CASSIQQNYGYTF.

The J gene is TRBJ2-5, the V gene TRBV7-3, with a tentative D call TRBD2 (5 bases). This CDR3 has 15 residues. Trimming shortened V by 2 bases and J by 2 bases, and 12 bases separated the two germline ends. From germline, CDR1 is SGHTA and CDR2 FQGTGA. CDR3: CASSLGLAHQETQYF. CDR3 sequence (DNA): TGTGCCAGCAGCTTAGGGCTAGCACATCAAGAGACCCAGTACTTC.

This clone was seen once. The chain's CDR3 is CARDLRYNEQFF. The CDR3 DNA reads as TGTGCCAGGGACCTACGCTACAATGAGCAGTTCTTC. V gene TRBV19 combines with J gene TRBJ2-1; D ambiguous. CDR3 size: 12 residues. Germline CDR1 LNHDA, CDR2 SQIVND (reference sequence). With 9 bases removed from V and 3 bases from J, the gap between germline ends came to 9 bases.

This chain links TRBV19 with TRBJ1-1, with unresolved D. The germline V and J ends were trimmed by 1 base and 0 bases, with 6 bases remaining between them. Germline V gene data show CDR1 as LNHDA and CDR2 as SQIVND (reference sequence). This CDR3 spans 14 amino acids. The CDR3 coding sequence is TGTGCCAGTAGTATAGTGGGTCTGAACACTGAAGCTTTCTTT. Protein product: CASSIVGLNTEAFF.

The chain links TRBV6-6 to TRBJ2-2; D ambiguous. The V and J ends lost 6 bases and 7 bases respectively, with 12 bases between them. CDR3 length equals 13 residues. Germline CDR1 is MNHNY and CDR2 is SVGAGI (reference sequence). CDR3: CASSADARGELFF. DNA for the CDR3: TGTGCCAGCAGCGCGGACGCCCGCGGGGAGCTGTTTTTT.

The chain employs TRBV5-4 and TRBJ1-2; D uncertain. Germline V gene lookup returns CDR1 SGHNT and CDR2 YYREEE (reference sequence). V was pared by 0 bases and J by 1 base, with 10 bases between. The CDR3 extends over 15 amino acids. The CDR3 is CASSLEAGSNYGYTF. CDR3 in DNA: TGTGCCAGCAGCTTGGAAGCCGGTAGTAACTATGGCTACACCTTC.

CDR3 sequence reads: CASSLEVIRRTGDSTNEKLFF. In DNA form, the CDR3 reads TGTGCCAGCAGCTTAGAGGTTATCAGGCGGACAGGGGATTCAACTAATGAAAAACTGTTTTTT. The genes are TRBV7-8 and TRBJ1-4; 9 nucleotides line up with TRBD1. The CDR3 sequence is 21 residues long. Germline-derived CDR1 and CDR2 are SGHVS and FQNEAQ. V shed 1 base and J 0 bases; nucleotides not matched to a gene: 15.

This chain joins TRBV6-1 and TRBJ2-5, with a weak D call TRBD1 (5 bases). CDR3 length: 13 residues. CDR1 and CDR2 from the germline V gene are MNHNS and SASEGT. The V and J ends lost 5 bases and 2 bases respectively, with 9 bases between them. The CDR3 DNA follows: TGTGCCAGCAGTTGGACACCTCAAGAGACCCAGTACTTC. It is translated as CASSWTPQETQYF.

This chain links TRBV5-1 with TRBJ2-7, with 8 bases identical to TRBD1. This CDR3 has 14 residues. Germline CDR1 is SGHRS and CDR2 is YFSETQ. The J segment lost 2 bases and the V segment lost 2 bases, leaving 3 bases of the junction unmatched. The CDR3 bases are TGCGCCAGCAGCTTCGGACAGGGACCCTACGAGCAGTACTTC. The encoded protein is CASSFGQGPYEQYF.

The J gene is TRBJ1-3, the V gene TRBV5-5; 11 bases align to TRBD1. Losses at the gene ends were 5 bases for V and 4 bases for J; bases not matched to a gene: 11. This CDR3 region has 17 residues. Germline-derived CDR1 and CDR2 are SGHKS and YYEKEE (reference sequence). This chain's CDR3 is CASSNGQGAFSGNTIYF. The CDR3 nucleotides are TGTGCCAGCAGTAACGGACAGGGGGCTTTCTCGGGAAACACCATATATTTT.

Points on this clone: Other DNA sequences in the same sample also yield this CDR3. DNA for the CDR3: TGCGCCAGCAGCCAGGGACTTCCCTTCACAGATACGCAGTATTTT. It yields the protein CASSQGLPFTDTQYF. This sequence joins TRBV4-1 and TRBJ2-3, with D perhaps matching TRBD2 (6 bases). The V gene lost 3 bases and the J gene lost 2 bases, with 12 bases spanning the gap. The V gene's germline CDR1 is MGHRA and CDR2 YSYEKL. This CDR3 is built from 15 residues.

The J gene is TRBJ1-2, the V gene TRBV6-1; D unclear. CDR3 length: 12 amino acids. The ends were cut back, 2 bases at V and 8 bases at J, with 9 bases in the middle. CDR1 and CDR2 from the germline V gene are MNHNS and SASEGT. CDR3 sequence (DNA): TGTGCCAGCAGTGAACCCCGAGGGGGCTACACCTTC. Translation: CASSEPRGGYTF.

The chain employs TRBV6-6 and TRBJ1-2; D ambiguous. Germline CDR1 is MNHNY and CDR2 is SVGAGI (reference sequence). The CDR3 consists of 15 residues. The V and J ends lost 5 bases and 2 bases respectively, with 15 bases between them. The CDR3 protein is CASSPSGSANYGYTF. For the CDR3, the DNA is TGTGCCAGCAGTCCCTCTGGGTCGGCAAACTATGGCTACACCTTC.

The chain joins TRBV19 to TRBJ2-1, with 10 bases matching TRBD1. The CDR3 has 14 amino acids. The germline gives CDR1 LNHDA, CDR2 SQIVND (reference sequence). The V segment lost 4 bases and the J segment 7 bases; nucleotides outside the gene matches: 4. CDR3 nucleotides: TGTGCCAGTAGTAGAAGACAGGGGGCTAATGAGCAGTTCTTC. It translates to CASSRRQGANEQFF.

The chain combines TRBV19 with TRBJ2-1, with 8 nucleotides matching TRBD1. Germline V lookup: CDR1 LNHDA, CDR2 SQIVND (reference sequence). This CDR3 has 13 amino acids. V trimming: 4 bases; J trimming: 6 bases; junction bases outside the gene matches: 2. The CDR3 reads CASSTDRGNEQFF. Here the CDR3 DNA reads TGTGCCAGTAGTACCGACAGGGGCAATGAGCAGTTCTTC.

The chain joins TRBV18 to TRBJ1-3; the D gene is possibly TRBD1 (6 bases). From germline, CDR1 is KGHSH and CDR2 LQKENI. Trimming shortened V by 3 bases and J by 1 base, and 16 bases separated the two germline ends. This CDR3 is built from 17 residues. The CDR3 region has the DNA TGTGCCAGCTCACCGTCCTCCCCAGGGGTGTCTGGAAACACCATATATTTT. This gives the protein CASSPSSPGVSGNTIYF.

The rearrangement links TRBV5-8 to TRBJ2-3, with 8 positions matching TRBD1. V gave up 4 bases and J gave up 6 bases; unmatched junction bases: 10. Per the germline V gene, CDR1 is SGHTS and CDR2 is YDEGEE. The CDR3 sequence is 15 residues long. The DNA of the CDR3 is TGTGCCAGCAGCGGAGGACAGGGCCTCCCGGATACGCAGTATTTT. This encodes CASSGGQGLPDTQYF.

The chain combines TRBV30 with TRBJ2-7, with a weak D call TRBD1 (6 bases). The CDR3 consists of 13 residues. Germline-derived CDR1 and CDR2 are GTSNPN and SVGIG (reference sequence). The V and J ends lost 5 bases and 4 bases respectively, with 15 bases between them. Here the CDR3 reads CAWGTGTNYEQYF. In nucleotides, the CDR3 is TGTGCCTGGGGTACCGGGACAAATTACGAGCAGTACTTC.

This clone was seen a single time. The CDR3 sequence is CATRGWAGTDTQYF. CDR3 bases: TGTGCCACCAGGGGCTGGGCTGGCACAGATACGCAGTATTTT. The chain is built from TRBV15 and TRBJ2-3; D unresolved. This CDR3 region has 14 residues. The germline V gene encodes CDR1 LNHNV and CDR2 YYDKDF (reference sequence). Trimming stripped 6 bases from V and 1 base from J, with 11 bases between.

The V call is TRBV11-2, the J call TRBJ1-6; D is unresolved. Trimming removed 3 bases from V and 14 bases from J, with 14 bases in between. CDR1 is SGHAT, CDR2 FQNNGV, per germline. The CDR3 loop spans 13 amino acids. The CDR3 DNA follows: TGTGCCAGCAGCTTGAGGAGGGAACTCGCCCTCCACTTT. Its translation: CASSLRRELALHF.

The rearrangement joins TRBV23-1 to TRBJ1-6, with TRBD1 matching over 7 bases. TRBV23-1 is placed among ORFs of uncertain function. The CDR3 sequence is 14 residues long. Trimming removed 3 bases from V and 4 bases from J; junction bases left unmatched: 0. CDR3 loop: CASSQGQYNSPLHF. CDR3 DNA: TGCGCCAGCAGTCAGGGACAGTATAATTCACCCCTCCACTTT.

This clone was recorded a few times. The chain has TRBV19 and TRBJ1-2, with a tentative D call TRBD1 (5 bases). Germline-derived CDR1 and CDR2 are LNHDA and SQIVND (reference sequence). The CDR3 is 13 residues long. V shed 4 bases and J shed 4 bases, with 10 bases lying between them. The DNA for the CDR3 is TGTGCCAGTAGTACCAGGGTTGGCTATGGCTACACCTTC. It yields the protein CASSTRVGYGYTF.

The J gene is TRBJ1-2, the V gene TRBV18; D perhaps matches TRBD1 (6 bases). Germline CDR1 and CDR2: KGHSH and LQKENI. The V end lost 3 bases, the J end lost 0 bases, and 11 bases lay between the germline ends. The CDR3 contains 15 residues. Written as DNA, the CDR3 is TGTGCCAGCTCACCCGGGACACGCGCTAACTATGGCTACACCTTC. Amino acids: CASSPGTRANYGYTF.